These T cell receptor beta chains were read from a single sample in a study of response to subunit inactivated influenza vaccine. TCRdb passed the RT-PCR reads through MiXCR, listing each CDR3 protein once. This table holds about 520,000 distinct CDR3 sequences, about 25% found once. The sample here was CD4+ T cells sorted from PBMCs, taken 5 days after vaccination. These TCRs come from a man aged 50 or older who received an inactivated influenza vaccine. The CDR3 runs from the conserved cysteine through the conserved F or W. D genes are given only for firm matches. Expanded clones are given a class, and other clones once, few, many or no size at all.

D	J	length	V	size	CDR3	DNA
TRBD2	TRBJ2-7	15	TRBV20-1	-	CSARTGLAGAGEQYF	TGCAGTGCTAGGACCGGACTAGCGGGGGCGGGAGAGCAGTACTTC
TRBD1	TRBJ2-7	15	TRBV7-2	few	CASSSWDRGLYEQYF	TGTGCCAGCAGCTCCTGGGACAGGGGGCTTTACGAGCAGTACTTC
TRBD1	TRBJ2-7	14	TRBV6-1	-	CASREQGTSYEQYF	TGTGCCAGCAGAGAACAGGGGACCTCCTACGAGCAGTACTTC
-	TRBJ2-3	16	TRBV5-4	-	CASSSVNMSSTDTQYF	TGTGCCAGCAGCTCCGTTAATATGTCTAGCACAGATACGCAGTATTTT
TRBD1	TRBJ1-2	14	TRBV18	-	CASSPGQGHYGYTF	TGTGCCAGCTCACCTGGACAGGGGCACTATGGCTACACCTTC
TRBD1	TRBJ2-5	15	TRBV7-2	-	CASSPSRDRVATQYF	TGTGCCAGCAGTCCTTCCCGGGACAGGGTGGCGACCCAGTACTTC
TRBD2	TRBJ2-3	15	TRBV4-3	-	CASSKLAGGADTQYF	TGCGCCAGCAGCAAACTAGCGGGAGGCGCAGATACGCAGTATTTT
TRBD2	TRBJ2-5	14	TRBV12-3/TRBV12-4	few	CASSFMGLGETQYF	TGTGCCAGCAGTTTTATGGGACTAGGAGAGACCCAGTACTTC
TRBD2	TRBJ2-3	14	TRBV20-1	few	CSATSGGASDTQYF	TGCAGTGCTACTAGCGGGGGGGCCTCCGATACGCAGTATTTT
TRBD1	TRBJ2-7	14	TRBV12-3/TRBV12-4	-	CASSLGQGAFEQYF	TGTGCCAGCAGCCTTGGACAGGGGGCGTTCGAGCAGTACTTC
-	TRBJ2-7	11	TRBV5-8	few	CASSLAGGQYF	TGTGCCAGCAGCTTGGCGGGTGGGCAGTACTTC
-	TRBJ2-1	13	TRBV30	-	CAWSGSTHNEQFF	TGTGCCTGGAGCGGGAGTACTCACAATGAGCAGTTCTTC
-	TRBJ2-2	13	TRBV11-2	-	CASSPGQSGELFF	TGTGCCAGCAGCCCTGGACAGTCCGGGGAGCTGTTTTTT
-	TRBJ1-5	15	TRBV4-3	-	CASSQASGGNQPQHF	TGCGCCAGCAGCCAAGCCTCGGGGGGCAATCAGCCCCAGCATTTT
-	TRBJ2-1	16	TRBV5-4	-	CASSTGGWGSYNEQFF	TGTGCCAGCAGCACCGGGGGCTGGGGCTCCTACAATGAGCAGTTCTTC
-	TRBJ2-7	14	TRBV18	-	CASSPYQNSYEQYF	TGTGCCAGCTCACCATACCAGAATTCCTACGAGCAGTACTTC
-	TRBJ2-5	15	TRBV10-2	few	CASGNRDLGSETQYF	TGCGCCAGCGGAAACCGGGACCTCGGCTCGGAGACCCAGTACTTC
TRBD2	TRBJ2-3	16	TRBV7-2	-	CASRPPGLAGADTQYF	TGTGCCAGCCGGCCCCCAGGACTAGCGGGGGCAGATACGCAGTATTTT
-	TRBJ2-3	12	TRBV7-9	once	CASSDVTGTQYF	TGTGCCAGCAGCGACGTGACTGGTACGCAGTATTTT
-	TRBJ1-3	15	TRBV15	-	CATSSLQASGNTIYF	TGTGCCACCAGCAGCCTACAGGCCTCTGGAAACACCATATATTTT
TRBD1	TRBJ1-6	16	TRBV2	few	CASSENPGTGSSPLHF	TGTGCCAGCAGTGAAAATCCCGGGACAGGGTCTTCACCCCTCCACTTT
-	TRBJ1-6	13	TRBV2	few	CASELGVQSPLHF	TGTGCCAGTGAATTAGGGGTACAATCACCCCTCCACTTT
-	TRBJ1-1	10	TRBV20-1	-	CSAGETEAFF	TGCAGTGCCGGGGAGACTGAAGCTTTCTTT
TRBD1	TRBJ2-1	14	TRBV15	-	CATSRGQVGNEQFF	TGTGCCACCAGCAGGGGACAGGTAGGCAATGAGCAGTTCTTC
-	TRBJ2-1	15	TRBV5-1	-	CASSFRDLDLDEQFF	TGCGCCAGCAGCTTCCGGGACCTCGATTTGGATGAGCAGTTCTTC
TRBD1	TRBJ2-2	19	TRBV4-1	-	CASSRYGTGIGPDTGELFF	TGCGCCAGCAGCCGATACGGGACAGGGATAGGGCCAGACACCGGGGAGCTGTTTTTT
-	TRBJ2-6	14	TRBV29-1	few	CSVEKGVGANVLTF	TGCAGCGTTGAAAAAGGAGTCGGGGCCAACGTCCTGACTTTC
TRBD1	TRBJ1-6	14	TRBV6-1	-	CASSPDRVGSPLHF	TGTGCCAGCAGTCCGGACAGGGTCGGTTCACCCCTCCACTTT
-	TRBJ1-2	17	TRBV20-1	-	CSARDSGTLGPSGGYTF	TGCAGTGCTAGAGACTCCGGGACCCTGGGACCTTCGGGTGGCTACACCTTC
-	TRBJ1-4	15	TRBV25-1	few	CASSEFGGRNEKLFF	TGTGCCAGCAGTGAATTTGGGGGCAGGAATGAAAAACTGTTTTTT
-	TRBJ1-2	13	TRBV2	-	CASSEQGVEGYTF	TGTGCCAGCAGTGAACAGGGTGTGGAGGGCTACACCTTC
TRBD2	TRBJ2-1	17	TRBV4-2	few	CASSQANRGRSYNEQFF	TGTGCCAGCAGCCAAGCTAATCGCGGGAGGTCCTACAATGAGCAGTTCTTC
TRBD2	TRBJ2-3	16	TRBV12-3/TRBV12-4	-	CASRRRTSGTLNTQYF	TGTGCCAGCAGGCGCCGGACTAGCGGTACCCTGAATACGCAGTATTTT